These 20 T cell receptor beta chains originate from one sample sequenced in a study of cytomegalovirus exposure and HLA in healthy donors. PCR amplification relied on 60 Vbeta primers (plus 13 Jbeta primers). Assay: immunoSEQ multiplex PCR; the TCRdb copy retains only in-frame clones and omits some. In total, the table holds roughly 84,000 clones. Sequencing input: PBMCs. The receptors were gathered from a man aged 50-59 years in good health and CMV-seronegative.

The V gene is TRBV5-1, the J gene TRBJ2-2; maybe TRBD2 (6 bases). This CDR3 spans 15 amino acids. V was pared by 0 bases and J by 4 bases, with 10 bases between. Germline-derived CDR1 and CDR2 are SGHRS and YFSETQ. DNA for the CDR3: TGCGCCAGCAGCTTGGAACTAGCTCCCACCGGGGAGCTGTTTTTT. It translates to CASSLELAPTGELFF.

The chain joins TRBV2 to TRBJ1-5; possible D gene TRBD1, 5 bases. This CDR3 comprises 15 residues. CDR1 is SNHLY and CDR2 is FYNNEI in the germline V gene. V was shortened by 3 bases and J by 3 bases, with 12 bases between the two germline ends. The CDR3 DNA reads TGTGCCAGCAGTGAGAGCCAGGGTCCCAATCAGCCCCAGCATTTT. Protein sequence: CASSESQGPNQPQHF.

The J gene is TRBJ2-5, the V gene TRBV9; 9 bases are a match to TRBD1. The CDR3 contains 16 residues. Per germline, CDR1 SGDLS and CDR2 YYNGEE. J was trimmed by 5 bases and V by 0 bases; bases with no gene match: 8. The CDR3 is CASSVAGTGWRETQYF. The CDR3, as DNA: TGTGCCAGCAGCGTAGCTGGGACAGGGTGGAGGGAGACCCAGTACTTC.

Details on this clone: The junction does not match germline at one end; this may be a read error. This chain joins TRBV10-3 and TRBJ2-1; TRBD1 agrees at 12 bases. The germline V gene encodes CDR1 ENHRY and CDR2 SYGVKD. This CDR3 region has 13 residues. The CDR3 is CAISEARDRGRVF. The CDR3 bases are TGTGCCATCAGTGAGGCCCGGGACAGGGGGCGAGTCTTC.

The chain uses TRBV7-3 and TRBJ1-5; D ambiguous. The V end lost 5 bases, the J end lost 4 bases, and 9 bases lay between the germline ends. Germline values: CDR1 SGHTA, CDR2 FQGTGA. The CDR3 loop spans 13 amino acids. Here the CDR3 DNA reads TGTGCCAGCAGCCTCACGGGGAATCAGCCCCAGCATTTT. This sequence encodes CASSLTGNQPQHF.

This chain links TRBV2 with TRBJ1-5; 9 bases map to TRBD1. There are 14 residues in the CDR3. The germline gives CDR1 SNHLY, CDR2 FYNNEI. Trimming took 5 bases from V and 6 from J; bases not matched to a gene: 5. The CDR3 region is CASSKDRGVQPQHF. CDR3 DNA: TGTGCCAGCAGTAAGGACAGGGGAGTTCAGCCCCAGCATTTT.

The rearrangement links TRBV25-1 to TRBJ1-5, with 7 bases that match TRBD1. The V and J ends lost 6 bases and 7 bases, in that order; junction bases with no gene match: 12. Germline lookup yields CDR1 MGHDK and CDR2 SYGVNS. The CDR3 covers 15 residues. CDR3 loop: CASRTDRAGGQPQHF. The CDR3 nucleotides are TGTGCCAGCAGGACCGACAGGGCCGGGGGACAGCCCCAGCATTTT.

The chain employs TRBV4-1 and TRBJ2-5; 9 positions match TRBD2. This CDR3 contains 15 residues. With V trimmed by 4 bases and J by 1 base, 4 bases remained unmatched. From germline, CDR1 is MGHRA and CDR2 YSYEKL. The CDR3 loop is CASSPRTSVQETQYF. The CDR3 coding sequence is TGCGCCAGCAGCCCGCGGACTAGCGTCCAAGAGACCCAGTACTTC.

The gene calls are TRBV7-9 and TRBJ2-7; 7 positions match TRBD1. This CDR3 comprises 14 residues. Germline V CDR1 and CDR2: SEHNR, FQNEAQ (reference sequence). After removal of 1 base from V and 5 bases from J, the junction contained 5 bases not matched to a gene. The CDR3 protein is CASSLEGDRDEQYF. In DNA form, the CDR3 reads TGTGCCAGCAGCTTAGAGGGCGACAGGGACGAGCAGTACTTC.

The CDR3 protein is CSVLNPAGSYEQYF. In DNA, the CDR3 is TGCAGCGTACTCAACCCCGCAGGTTCCTACGAGCAGTACTTC. The chain employs TRBV29-1 and TRBJ2-7; D uncertain. CDR3 length: 14 amino acids. Trimming stripped 6 bases from V and 1 base from J, with 16 bases between. CDR1 SQVTM and CDR2 ANQGSEA come from the germline V gene.

The chain carries TRBV9 and TRBJ2-5; TRBD2 matches at 9 bases. The CDR3 runs to 15 residues. CDR1 is SGDLS, CDR2 YYNGEE, per germline. V lost 2 bases, J lost 2 bases, and 4 bases stayed unmatched. The CDR3 loop reads CASSVSGGGQETQYF. As DNA, the CDR3 is TGTGCCAGCAGCGTTAGCGGGGGCGGTCAAGAGACCCAGTACTTC.

This chain links TRBV7-6 with TRBJ2-1; 7 bases agree with TRBD1. Germline-derived CDR1 and CDR2 are SGHVS and FNYEAQ. The ends lost 4 bases at V and 13 bases at J; junction bases unmatched: 10. CDR3 length: 13 amino acids. Here the CDR3 reads CASSSGTEFLQFF. CDR3 nucleotide sequence: TGTGCCAGCAGCTCCGGGACAGAATTTCTTCAGTTCTTC.

CDR3 amino acids: CASSLEGLTGETQYF. CDR3 DNA sequence: TGTGCCAGCAGCTTAGAGGGACTCACGGGAGAGACCCAGTACTTC. This chain uses TRBV7-9 with TRBJ2-5; a weak D match, TRBD2 (6 bases). This CDR3 contains 15 residues. Between the trimmed V and J ends, which lost 1 base and 4 bases, there was a span of 13 bases. Germline V gene lookup returns CDR1 SEHNR and CDR2 FQNEAQ (reference sequence). The variable domain in full, completed from reference TRBV7-9 and TRBJ2-5, reads DTGVSQNPRHKITKRGQNVTFRCDPISEHNRLYWYRQTLGQGPEFLTYFQNEAQLEKSRLLSDRFSAERPKGSFSTLEIQRTEQGDSAMYLCASSLEGLTGETQYFGPGTRLLVL.

For the CDR3, the DNA is TGTGCCAGTAGTTATAACGGGCAGGGGGCGACTAGCAATGAGCAGTTCTTC. It encodes CASSYNGQGATSNEQFF. The V gene is TRBV19, the J gene TRBJ2-1; 8 bases map to TRBD1. Trimming cost V 5 bases and J 6 bases; bases outside gene matches: 15. Germline V gives CDR1 LNHDA, CDR2 SQIVND (reference sequence). This CDR3 has 17 residues.

The genes are TRBV2 and TRBJ1-1; D remains ambiguous. Germline V gene lookup returns CDR1 SNHLY and CDR2 FYNNEI. Trimming took 2 bases from V and 1 from J, leaving 2 bases between them. The CDR3 is 12 residues long. The CDR3 DNA reads TGTGCCAGCAGTGAACAGAACACTGAAGCTTTCTTT. Translated, it gives CASSEQNTEAFF. The complete variable domain, with remaining parts taken from reference TRBV2 and TRBJ1-1, reads EPEVTQTPSHQVTQMGQEVILRCVPISNHLYFYWYRQILGQKVEFLVSFYNNEISEKSEIFDDQFSVERPDGSNFTLKIRSTKLEDSAMYFCASSEQNTEAFFGQGTRLTVV.

The rearrangement links TRBV28 to TRBJ2-5, with D perhaps matching TRBD1 (6 bases). CDR1 and CDR2 from the germline V gene are MDHEN and SYDVKM. The CDR3 totals 13 residues. V was pared by 4 bases and J by 3 bases, with 9 bases between. CDR3 nucleotides: TGTGCCAGCAGTTCGGGACAAGAAGAGACCCAGTACTTC. This gives the protein CASSSGQEETQYF.

The chain employs TRBV4-3 and TRBJ2-3, with a possible D match to TRBD2 (6 bases). The V end was cut by 4 bases, the J end by 6 bases, with 11 bases between. The CDR3 extends over 13 amino acids. From germline, CDR1 is LGHNA and CDR2 YSLEER. CDR3 coding DNA: TGCGCCAGCAGCCGACAACGGGGGGATACGCAGTATTTT. This codes for CASSRQRGDTQYF.

The CDR3 DNA reads as TGTGCCAGCAGCAAACCAAAAGGAGCGGGTGAAAAACTGTTTTTT. It specifies CASSKPKGAGEKLFF. The J gene is TRBJ1-4, the V gene TRBV21-1. TRBV21-1 is a recognized pseudogene. The CDR3 spans 15 residues.

The V call is TRBV20-1, the J call TRBJ2-4, with D perhaps matching TRBD1 (5 bases). Trimming shortened V by 7 bases and J by 9 bases, and 7 bases separated the two germline ends. The germline V gene has CDR1 DFQATT and CDR2 SNEGSKA (reference sequence). The length of the CDR3 is 9 residues. CDR3 amino acids: CSVGRIQYF. In DNA, the CDR3 is TGCAGTGTGGGGCGCATTCAGTACTTC.

This chain uses TRBV5-4 with TRBJ1-1, with a weak D call TRBD1 (5 bases). Germline CDR1 and CDR2: SGHNT and YYREEE (reference sequence). CDR3 length equals 14 residues. Trimming removed 4 bases from V and 5 bases from J, with 15 bases in between. The CDR3 coding sequence is TGTGCCAGCAGCCGGCAGGGTACGAGGACTGAAGCTTTCTTT. Its protein product is CASSRQGTRTEAFF.